Below are 15 T cell receptor beta chains sequenced from a single sample in a study of identical twins. Each CDR3 protein is one row after TCRdb ran MiXCR on the 5' RACE reads. The sample includes roughly 190,000 distinct CDR3 sequences, about a sixth of them seen just once. Another study also made use of these data, one on T cells expressing NK-cell markers.

The sample taken for sequencing was CD8+ T cells sorted from blood. The receptors were gathered from a woman younger than 30 in good health.

In this sample, this clonotype turned up a few times. The chain combines TRBV27 with TRBJ2-1; D call uncertain. This CDR3 spans 15 amino acids. Germline values: CDR1 MNHEY, CDR2 SMNVEV (reference sequence). The V gene lost 5 bases and the J gene lost 0 bases, with 11 bases spanning the gap. The CDR3 is CASSPPYSSYNEQFF. CDR3 coding DNA: TGTGCCAGCAGTCCCCCATATAGCTCCTACAATGAGCAGTTCTTC.

The CDR3 nucleotides are TGCGCCAGCAGCCAAGGTGGGCGGGACAGGGGACTTTTCCACGAGCAGTACTTC. It encodes CASSQGGRDRGLFHEQYF. The gene calls are TRBV4-3 and TRBJ2-7; 10 bases line up with TRBD1. Germline trimming cut 1 base from V and 5 bases from J; bases unmatched to any gene: 14. The CDR3 has 18 residues. Germline V gives CDR1 LGHNA, CDR2 YSLEER.

This CDR3 is CASRGRGYTF. Here the CDR3 DNA reads TGTGCCAGCAGGGGGAGAGGCTACACCTTC. The chain links TRBV9 to TRBJ1-2; no reliable D call. The germline CDR1 and CDR2 sequences are SGDLS and YYNGEE. The V and J ends lost 5 bases and 8 bases respectively, with 7 bases between them. CDR3 length: 10 residues.

There are a few counts of this clonotype. V usage is TRBV14 and J usage is TRBJ2-7, with D perhaps TRBD2 (5 bases). V lost 1 base, J lost 3 bases, and 16 bases lay in between. The CDR3 has 16 amino acids. Germline-derived CDR1 and CDR2 are SGHDN and FVKESK. CDR3 protein: CASSQVGSGTYYEQYF. CDR3 nucleotides: TGTGCCAGCAGCCAAGTAGGCAGCGGAACCTACTACGAGCAGTACTTC.

The gene calls are TRBV6-5 and TRBJ1-1; D ambiguous. Trimming pared 2 bases from V and 0 bases from J, leaving 4 bases between. The CDR3 totals 13 residues. Germline CDR1 reads MNHEY; CDR2 reads SVGAGI. CDR3 region: CASSYGMNTEAFF. The CDR3 DNA reads TGTGCCAGCAGTTACGGGATGAACACTGAAGCTTTCTTT.

This clonotype showed up just a few times. The chain has TRBV19 and TRBJ1-6, with TRBD1 as a possible D gene (5 bases). V dropped 5 bases and J dropped 6 bases, with 14 bases sitting between them. Germline V gene data show CDR1 as LNHDA and CDR2 as SQIVND (reference sequence). This CDR3 contains 15 residues. CDR3 region: CASSPIRDPNSPLHF. CDR3 nucleotide sequence: TGTGCCAGTAGTCCGATCCGGGACCCTAATTCACCCCTCCACTTT.

The rearrangement joins TRBV18 to TRBJ2-7; perhaps TRBD1 as D (6 bases). Trimming removed 3 bases at V and 4 bases at J, with 16 bases between. This CDR3 is 15 amino acids long. Germline CDR1 KGHSH, CDR2 LQKENI. CDR3 coding DNA: TGTGCCAGCTCACCTCTACAGGGACCCACTTACGAGCAGTACTTC. Translating it yields CASSPLQGPTYEQYF.

This clonotype was recorded a few times. The chain has TRBV10-3 and TRBJ1-1, with no clear D. Germline V gene lookup returns CDR1 ENHRY and CDR2 SYGVKD. CDR3 length equals 16 residues. Trimming took 10 bases from V and 2 from J, leaving 23 bases between them. CDR3 sequence (DNA): TGTGCCACCCACCCGGGTACCAACATCTACAACACTGAAGCTTTCTTT. It yields the protein CATHPGTNIYNTEAFF.

This clonotype has just a few counts. The chain carries TRBV29-1 and TRBJ2-2; weak D call: TRBD1 (5 bases). The ends were cut back, 3 bases at V and 6 bases at J, with 8 bases in the middle. This CDR3 is 12 amino acids long. Germline V gene sequence: CDR1 SQVTM, CDR2 ANQGSEA. CDR3 sequence: CSVEGLAGELFF. The DNA for the CDR3 is TGCAGCGTTGAGGGGCTGGCCGGGGAGCTGTTTTTT.

This clonotype has a handful of counts. This chain joins TRBV27 and TRBJ2-6; the D gene is possibly TRBD2 (5 bases). Germline loops: CDR1 MNHEY, CDR2 SMNVEV (reference sequence). The V end was cut by 4 bases, the J end by 0 bases, with 10 bases between. The CDR3 has 16 residues. CDR3 protein: CASSWTSTSGANVLTF. CDR3 DNA sequence: TGTGCCAGCAGTTGGACTTCGACCTCTGGGGCCAACGTCCTGACTTTC.

This clonotype was seen a few times. This sequence joins TRBV6-2 or TRBV6-3 and TRBJ1-2, with TRBD1 matching 8 bases. This CDR3 is built from 14 residues. CDR1 is MNHEY and CDR2 is SVGEGT in the germline V gene. With 5 bases clipped from V and 6 bases from J, the junction kept 8 bases outside the gene matches. CDR3 DNA sequence: TGTGCCAGCAGTGACAGGGGAAGGAGTGATGGCTACACCTTC. This encodes CASSDRGRSDGYTF.

This chain joins TRBV5-6 and TRBJ2-7; D unresolved. The CDR3 sequence is 11 residues long. V was cut by 4 bases and J by 6 bases, with 8 bases left in between. Per the germline V gene, CDR1 is SGHDT and CDR2 is YYEEEE. CDR3 sequence: CASSASGEQYF. The CDR3 nucleotides read TGTGCCAGCAGCGCGTCGGGCGAGCAGTACTTC.

V gene TRBV6-2 or TRBV6-3 combines with J gene TRBJ2-1; no definite D call. Trimming stripped 3 bases from V and 4 bases from J, with 10 bases between. The CDR3 is made up of 14 amino acids. Germline CDR1 reads MNHEY; CDR2 reads SVGEGT. CDR3 amino acids: CASSYRTVYNEQFF. The DNA of the CDR3 is TGTGCCAGCAGTTATCGAACAGTATACAATGAGCAGTTCTTC.

CDR3 sequence reads: CASSPPSGTQDFETQYF. As DNA, the CDR3 is TGTGCCAGCAGCCCACCATCCGGGACCCAAGATTTTGAGACCCAGTACTTC. The chain is built from TRBV9 and TRBJ2-5; D is perhaps TRBD1 or TRBD2 (5 bases each). The length of the CDR3 is 17 residues. Trimming cost V 4 bases and J 5 bases, with 24 bases left between them. Per the germline V gene, CDR1 is SGDLS and CDR2 is YYNGEE.

The sample holds a few counts of this clonotype. V usage is TRBV6-1 and J usage is TRBJ2-1; tentative D call: TRBD1 (5 bases). The CDR3 spans 16 residues. CDR1 is MNHNS and CDR2 is SASEGT in the germline V gene. V dropped 5 bases and J dropped 7 bases, with 21 bases sitting between them. The chain's CDR3 is CASSPEGAPQGNEQFF. The CDR3 DNA sequence: TGTGCCAGCAGTCCCGAAGGGGCGCCCCAAGGGAATGAGCAGTTCTTC.